Shown below are 30 T cell receptor beta chains from a single sample sequenced in a study of blood T cell repertoires in COVID-19. The method was immunoSEQ multiplex PCR; TCRdb's version includes in-frame clones alone and lacks a portion of them. The repertoire consists of roughly 250,000 clones, with approximately 88% occurring once and the leading ten covering 0.95% to 1.5%. The material sequenced was PBMCs or T cells enriched from blood (not recorded which). Receptors were obtained from a woman between 40 and 50 years old with acute COVID-19.

The chain has TRBV11-2 and TRBJ2-7; possibly TRBD1 for D (5 bases). V was shortened by 6 bases and J by 2 bases, with 14 bases between the two germline ends. The length of the CDR3 is 14 residues. CDR1 and CDR2 from the germline V gene are SGHAT and FQNNGV. CDR3 nucleotide sequence: TGTGCCAGCAGGGGGTTGGGGCATCCCTACGAGCAGTACGTC. It yields the protein CASRGLGHPYEQYV.

The rearrangement uses TRBV4-1 and TRBJ2-7; D may be TRBD2 (7 bases). V lost 1 base and J lost 0, with 13 bases in between. Germline CDR1 reads MGHRA; CDR2 reads YSYEKL. This CDR3 has 16 amino acids. In nucleotides, the CDR3 is TGCGCCAGCAGCCAAGTTTTGGCGGGGGCCTCCTACGAGCAGTACTTC. Protein product: CASSQVLAGASYEQYF.

CDR3 in DNA: TGTGCCAGCAGTGAATCTGGGAGGGGTTCCTACGAGCAGTACGTC. Residues: CASSESGRGSYEQYV. The chain is built from TRBV6-1 and TRBJ2-7; 7 bases match TRBD2. V shed 2 bases, J shed 1 base, and the junction held 5 bases outside the gene matches. This CDR3 has 15 amino acids. Germline V gene lookup returns CDR1 MNHNS and CDR2 SASEGT.

The chain has TRBV19 and TRBJ1-1, with D maybe TRBD1 (5 bases). V lost 4 bases and J lost 0, with 12 bases in between. This CDR3 comprises 15 residues. Germline CDR1 and CDR2: LNHDA and SQIVND (reference sequence). DNA of the CDR3: TGTGCCAGTAGTAGTTCTCGACAGTTGAACACTGAAGCTTTCTTT. Encoded protein: CASSSSRQLNTEAFF.

CDR3 nucleotide sequence: TGTGCCAGCAGCTTAGAGGGCAGGGTCGGCTACACCTTC. This encodes CASSLEGRVGYTF. V gene TRBV7-9 combines with J gene TRBJ1-2; the D gene is possibly TRBD1 (5 bases). V was pared by 1 base and J by 8 bases, with 11 bases between. The CDR3 spans 13 residues. In germline, CDR1 is SEHNR, CDR2 FQNEAQ (reference sequence).

The rearrangement links TRBV4-2 to TRBJ1-4; 7 bases are shared with TRBD1. The CDR3 consists of 17 residues. Germline CDR1 LGHNA, CDR2 YNFKEQ. V lost 2 bases and J lost 7; bases outside the gene matches: 13. In nucleotides, the CDR3 is TGTGCCAGCAGCCAATCCACAGGGGAGAGCGGGTTTGAAAAACTGTTTTTT. It yields the protein CASSQSTGESGFEKLFF.

This sequence joins TRBV13 and TRBJ1-1; D ambiguous. Germline V CDR1 and CDR2: PRHDT, FYEKMQ (reference sequence). V was trimmed by 8 bases and J by 3 bases, leaving 16 bases between them. The CDR3 sequence is 14 residues long. CDR3 sequence (DNA): TGTGCCAGCGGGTTCGCGGGCATAGACACTGAAGCTTTCTTT. Amino acid sequence: CASGFAGIDTEAFF.

This chain connects TRBV4-1 to TRBJ2-1, with 9 bases fitting TRBD2. V gave up 3 bases and J gave up 1 base; unmatched junction bases: 4. There are 16 residues in the CDR3. Per germline, CDR1 MGHRA and CDR2 YSYEKL. CDR3 sequence reads: CASSHRAGGSYNEQFF. CDR3 DNA: TGCGCCAGCAGCCATAGAGCGGGAGGTTCCTACAATGAGCAGTTCTTC.

The chain links TRBV28 to TRBJ2-6, with no clear D. This CDR3 spans 16 amino acids. The V gene's germline CDR1 is MDHEN and CDR2 SYDVKM. V lost 3 bases, J lost 4 bases, and 13 bases lay in between. The CDR3 nucleotides are TGTGCCAGCAGTTTCCAGGCCGACCCCGGGGCCAACGTCCTGACTTTC. This gives the protein CASSFQADPGANVLTF.

The chain carries TRBV10-3 and TRBJ2-7; D remains unclear. V lost 3 bases and J lost 2, with 8 bases in between. CDR3 length equals 13 residues. The germline V gene encodes CDR1 ENHRY and CDR2 SYGVKD. For the CDR3, the DNA is TGTGCCATCAGTGACACCTTAGCCTACGAGCAGTACTTC. Translation gives CAISDTLAYEQYF.

V is TRBV19 and J is TRBJ2-4; TRBD2 aligns across 13 bases. V was clipped by 3 bases and J by 0 bases; unmatched bases: 5. The CDR3 is 18 amino acids. Germline CDR1 LNHDA, CDR2 SQIVND (reference sequence). The CDR3 DNA follows: TGTGCCAGTAGTATTGGACTAGCGGGGGACCTAGCCAAAAACATTCAGTACTTC. Its translation: CASSIGLAGDLAKNIQYF.

For the CDR3, the DNA is TGTGCCAGCTCACCATATCTCATCCAGGAGAACACTGAAGCTTTCTTT. Translation: CASSPYLIQENTEAFF. This chain uses TRBV18 with TRBJ1-1; unclear D gene. V shed 2 bases and J shed 1 base, with 14 bases lying between them. This CDR3 comprises 16 residues. From germline, CDR1 is KGHSH and CDR2 LQKENI.

The gene calls are TRBV2 and TRBJ1-4; tentative D call: TRBD1 (5 bases). The CDR3 has 14 amino acids. Germline loops: CDR1 SNHLY, CDR2 FYNNEI. Trimming took 7 bases from V and 6 from J, leaving 15 bases between them. CDR3 amino acids: CASNPNGGDEKLFF. The CDR3 coding sequence is TGTGCCAGCAACCCCAACGGGGGGGATGAAAAACTGTTTTTT. Together with reference TRBV2 and TRBJ1-4, the CDR3 gives the full variable domain: EPEVTQTPSHQVTQMGQEVILRCVPISNHLYFYWYRQILGQKVEFLVSFYNNEISEKSEIFDDQFSVERPDGSNFTLKIRSTKLEDSAMYFCASNPNGGDEKLFFGSGTQLSVL.

The chain couples TRBV10-1 to TRBJ2-1; tentative D call: TRBD1 (6 bases). The CDR3 has 11 residues. V lost 2 bases to trimming and J lost 13 bases, with 9 bases between them. The germline V gene encodes CDR1 WNHNN and CDR2 SYGVQD (reference sequence). The CDR3 spells CASSEDRYQFF. CDR3 nucleotide sequence: TGCGCCAGCAGTGAGGACAGGTACCAGTTCTTC.

The chain carries TRBV25-1 and TRBJ1-1; a possible D gene is TRBD1 (6 bases). The CDR3 consists of 13 residues. Germline V gene lookup returns CDR1 MGHDK and CDR2 SYGVNS. The V gene lost 2 bases and the J gene lost 4 bases, with 8 bases spanning the gap. The CDR3 loop is CASSERGITEAFF. The DNA for the CDR3 is TGTGCCAGCAGTGAAAGGGGGATCACTGAAGCTTTCTTT.

This clone was seen many times. Sequence at one end of the junction differs from germline and may be a read error. CDR3 sequence: CASSGKGSGYFSF. As DNA, the CDR3 is TGTGCCAGCAGCGGAAAGGGGTCAGGGTACTTCTCCTTC. This chain connects TRBV7-9 to TRBJ1-2, with a weak D call TRBD1 (5 bases). Germline CDR1 SEHNR, CDR2 FQNEAQ (reference sequence). The CDR3 spans 13 residues.

The V and J genes are TRBV18 and TRBJ1-1; D might be TRBD1 (6 bases). This CDR3 spans 13 amino acids. The V end was cut by 8 bases, the J end by 0 bases, with 10 bases between. Germline V lookup: CDR1 KGHSH, CDR2 LQKENI. CDR3 bases: TGTGCCAGCCGTCAGGGGATGAACACTGAAGCTTTCTTT. This encodes CASRQGMNTEAFF.

This CDR3 reads CASSARLAGGPPLEQYF. CDR3 nucleotide sequence: TGTGCCAGCAGTGCTCGACTAGCGGGAGGGCCGCCCCTCGAGCAGTACTTC. The chain joins TRBV6-1 to TRBJ2-7; 14 bases line up with TRBD2. The CDR3 has 17 residues. The ends lost 4 bases at V and 6 bases at J; junction bases unmatched: 11. Germline V lookup: CDR1 MNHNS, CDR2 SASEGT.

The chain is built from TRBV7-2 and TRBJ2-2, with 7 nucleotides matching TRBD1. The CDR3 runs to 14 residues. V lost 5 bases and J lost 6; bases outside the gene matches: 6. The V gene's germline CDR1 is SGHTA and CDR2 FQGNSA. The CDR3: CASSQNRGAGELFF. In DNA, the CDR3 is TGTGCCAGCAGCCAGAACAGGGGTGCCGGGGAGCTGTTTTTT.

The CDR3 loop is CASRAGTGGEETQYF. CDR3 DNA: TGTGCCAGCAGGGCAGGGACAGGGGGAGAAGAGACCCAGTACTTC. This chain links TRBV4-2 with TRBJ2-5; 11 positions match TRBD1. Trimming removed 6 bases from V and 3 bases from J; junction bases left unmatched: 6. The V gene's germline CDR1 is LGHNA and CDR2 YNFKEQ. This CDR3 has 15 amino acids.

This clone was seen a handful of times. The chain employs TRBV7-8 and TRBJ1-5, with 7 positions matching TRBD1. The CDR3 extends over 16 amino acids. From germline, CDR1 is SGHVS and CDR2 FQNEAQ. Trimming at V came to 1 base and at J to 4 bases, leaving 7 bases not matched to a gene. This CDR3 is CASSLGGRRGNQPQHF. CDR3 in DNA: TGTGCCAGCAGCTTAGGGGGCCGCAGGGGGAATCAGCCCCAGCATTTT.

The V and J genes are TRBV4-1 and TRBJ2-1; 9 positions agree with TRBD2. With V trimmed by 6 bases and J by 8 bases, 14 bases remained unmatched. This CDR3 comprises 16 residues. Germline V gives CDR1 MGHRA, CDR2 YSYEKL. The CDR3 loop reads CASRRLVVAGVYEQFF. For the CDR3, the DNA is TGCGCCAGCAGGAGGCTTGTGGTAGCGGGAGTTTATGAGCAGTTCTTC.

This clone was found once. The rearrangement uses TRBV6-1 and TRBJ1-2, with D uncertain. Germline loops: CDR1 MNHNS, CDR2 SASEGT. The CDR3 extends over 13 amino acids. Trimming cost V 3 bases and J 2 bases, with 7 bases left between them. This CDR3 is CASSDYENYGYTF. In DNA, the CDR3 is TGTGCCAGCAGTGATTACGAGAACTATGGCTACACCTTC.

This chain connects TRBV19 to TRBJ1-1; D is uncertain. The CDR3 totals 13 residues. CDR1 and CDR2 (germline): LNHDA, SQIVND (reference sequence). V was pared by 1 base and J by 4 bases, with 7 bases between. The CDR3 region is CASSIALGTEAFF. Written as DNA, the CDR3 is TGTGCCAGTAGTATAGCCCTCGGCACTGAAGCTTTCTTT.

The CDR3 nucleotides read TGTGCCAGCAGCCGCGGTGAGACGGAGACCCAGTACTTC. Translating gives CASSRGETETQYF. The chain uses TRBV7-3 and TRBJ2-5; D not resolved. Trimming pared 5 bases from V and 5 bases from J, leaving 12 bases between. The CDR3 is made up of 13 amino acids. Germline V gene sequence: CDR1 SGHTA, CDR2 FQGTGA. Variable domain in full (rest from reference TRBV7-3 and TRBJ2-5): GAGVSQTPSNKVTEKGKYVELRCDPISGHTALYWYRQSLGQGPEFLIYFQGTGAADDSGLPNDRFFAVRPEGSVSTLKIQRTERGDSAVYLCASSRGETETQYFGPGTRLLVL.

The rearrangement joins TRBV14 to TRBJ2-7, with 7 positions matching TRBD1. The germline V gene encodes CDR1 SGHDN and CDR2 FVKESK. The CDR3 has 14 amino acids. The trim removed 1 base at V and 5 bases at J, leaving 5 bases unmatched. CDR3 DNA: TGTGCCAGCAGCCAAGGACAGGGCGGACACGAGCAGTACTTC. Its protein product is CASSQGQGGHEQYF.

This clone was seen just once. This chain uses TRBV18 with TRBJ1-4; TRBD1 might be the D (5 bases). The germline gives CDR1 KGHSH, CDR2 LQKENI. The V gene lost 6 bases and the J gene lost 0 bases, with 14 bases spanning the gap. The CDR3 runs 16 residues. The CDR3 spells CASSPRAGATNEKLFF. CDR3 sequence (DNA): TGTGCCAGCTCCCCCCGGGCGGGGGCAACTAATGAAAAACTGTTTTTT. Full variable domain (rest looked up from reference TRBV18 and TRBJ1-4): NAGVMQNPRHLVRRRGQEARLRCSPMKGHSHVYWYRQLPEEGLKFMVYLQKENIIDESGMPKERFSAEFPKEGPSILRIQQVVRGDSAAYFCASSPRAGATNEKLFFGSGTQLSVL.

This sequence joins TRBV28 and TRBJ1-1; weak D call: TRBD1 (6 bases). Trimming cost V 2 bases and J 1 base, with 11 bases left between them. Germline values: CDR1 MDHEN, CDR2 SYDVKM. This CDR3 comprises 15 residues. The CDR3 loop is CASSLAVTGNTEAFF. DNA of the CDR3: TGTGCCAGCAGTTTAGCAGTGACAGGGAACACTGAAGCTTTCTTT.

The chain is built from TRBV7-9 and TRBJ1-6; weak D call: TRBD1 (6 bases). This CDR3 region has 15 residues. The V end was cut by 4 bases, the J end by 8 bases, with 15 bases between. The germline gives CDR1 SEHNR, CDR2 FQNEAQ (reference sequence). The chain's CDR3 is CASSYHRVGYSPLHF. The DNA of the CDR3 is TGTGCCAGCAGCTACCACAGGGTTGGCTATTCACCCCTCCACTTT.

V usage is TRBV9 and J usage is TRBJ1-4, with 7 bases that match TRBD1. After removal of 3 bases from V and 8 bases from J, the junction contained 19 bases not matched to a gene. Germline-derived CDR1 and CDR2 are SGDLS and YYNGEE. The CDR3 extends over 18 amino acids. CDR3 residues: CASSEKVETGEVWEKLFF. The CDR3 nucleotides are TGTGCCAGCAGCGAAAAAGTTGAAACAGGGGAAGTGTGGGAAAAACTGTTTTTT.